This T cell receptor beta chain is from a study of blood T cell repertoires in COVID-19. Study-wide background: Samples came from the United States, Italy and Spain, spanning acute and convalescent COVID-19. T cells, B-cell-depleted T cells, or PBMCs supplied cDNA or gDNA.

Germline loops: CDR1 SGHTA, CDR2 FQGNSA. There are 18 residues in the CDR3. J was trimmed by 3 bases and V by 7 bases; bases with no gene match: 14. Per the original data handling: Amplified reference gene primers provided the basis for estimating nucleated cell counts. Using immunoSEQ multiplex PCR, the repertoire was profiled, and TCRdb retains in-frame clones only, with some absent. The V and J calls and clone size were taken over from that table, and D and trimming were inferred from the DNA. Of approximately 180,000 clones listed, approximately 85% are singletons. The chain carries TRBV7-2 and TRBJ2-7; 14 bases are a match to TRBD2. This sequence originates from a man aged 55 to 70 with acute or convalescent COVID-19. The specimen was peripheral blood. The CDR3 here is CASTLPPGTSGSGYEQYF. In DNA form, the CDR3 reads TGTGCCAGCACCCTCCCCCCAGGGACTAGCGGGAGCGGCTACGAGCAGTACTTC.